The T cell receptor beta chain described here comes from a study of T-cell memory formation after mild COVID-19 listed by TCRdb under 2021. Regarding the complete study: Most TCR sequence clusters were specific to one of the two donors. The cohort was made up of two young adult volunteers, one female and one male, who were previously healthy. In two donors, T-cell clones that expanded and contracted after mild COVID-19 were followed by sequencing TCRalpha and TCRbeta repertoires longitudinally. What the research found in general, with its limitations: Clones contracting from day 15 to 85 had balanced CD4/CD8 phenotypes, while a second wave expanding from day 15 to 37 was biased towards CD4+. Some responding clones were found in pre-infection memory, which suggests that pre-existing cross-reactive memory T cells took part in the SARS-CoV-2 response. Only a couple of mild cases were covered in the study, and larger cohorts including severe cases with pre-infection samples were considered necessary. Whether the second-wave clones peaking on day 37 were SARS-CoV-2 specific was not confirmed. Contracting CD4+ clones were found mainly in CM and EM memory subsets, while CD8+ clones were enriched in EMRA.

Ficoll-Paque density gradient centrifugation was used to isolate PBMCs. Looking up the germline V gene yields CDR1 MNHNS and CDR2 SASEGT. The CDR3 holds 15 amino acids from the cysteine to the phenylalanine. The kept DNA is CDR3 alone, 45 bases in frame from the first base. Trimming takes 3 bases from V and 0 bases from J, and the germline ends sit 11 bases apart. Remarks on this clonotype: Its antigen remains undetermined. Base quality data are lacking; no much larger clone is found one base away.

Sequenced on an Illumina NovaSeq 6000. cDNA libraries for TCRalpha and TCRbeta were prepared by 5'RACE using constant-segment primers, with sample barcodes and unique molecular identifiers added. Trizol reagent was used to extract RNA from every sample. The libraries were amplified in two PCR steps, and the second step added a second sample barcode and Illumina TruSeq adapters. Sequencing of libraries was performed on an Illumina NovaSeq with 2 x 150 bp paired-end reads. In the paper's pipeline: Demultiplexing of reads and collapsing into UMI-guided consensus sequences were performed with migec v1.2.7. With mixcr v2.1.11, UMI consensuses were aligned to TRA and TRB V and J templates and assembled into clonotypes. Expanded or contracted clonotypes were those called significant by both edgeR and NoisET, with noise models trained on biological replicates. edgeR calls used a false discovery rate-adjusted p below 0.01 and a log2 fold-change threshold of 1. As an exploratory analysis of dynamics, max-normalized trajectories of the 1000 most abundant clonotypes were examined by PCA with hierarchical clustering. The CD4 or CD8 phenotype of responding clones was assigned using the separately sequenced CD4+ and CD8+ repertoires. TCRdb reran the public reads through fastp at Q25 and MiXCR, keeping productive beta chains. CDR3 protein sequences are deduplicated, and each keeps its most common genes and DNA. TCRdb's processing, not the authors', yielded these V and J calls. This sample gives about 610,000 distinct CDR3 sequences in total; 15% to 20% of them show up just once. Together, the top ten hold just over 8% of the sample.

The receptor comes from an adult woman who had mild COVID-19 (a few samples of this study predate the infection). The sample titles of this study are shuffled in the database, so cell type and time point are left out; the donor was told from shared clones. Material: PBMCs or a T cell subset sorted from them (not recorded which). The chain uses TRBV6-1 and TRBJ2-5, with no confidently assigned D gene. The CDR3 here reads CASSEELHYQETQYF. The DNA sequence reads TGTGCCAGCAGTGAGGAACTACACTACCAAGAGACCCAGTACTTC.